The text below deals with one T cell receptor (beta chain). Authors' analysis steps: How many nucleated cells were present was estimated from reference gene primer amplification. Clones were read by immunoSEQ multiplex PCR, and TCRdb kept only the in-frame ones, dropping some. V, J and clone size reflect that table, while D and trimming were determined from the DNA. The repertoire holds about 250,000 clones, with approximately 82% as singletons. The CDR3 runs to 14 residues. V lost 10 bases, J lost 8 bases, and 13 bases stayed unmatched. Germline-derived CDR1 and CDR2 are ENHRY and SYGVKD. The data derive from a study of blood T cell repertoires in COVID-19. As for the study in general: The United States, Italy and Spain were the sources of the acute and convalescent COVID-19 samples. The analysed material was cDNA or gDNA that came from T cells, B-cell-depleted T cells, or PBMCs.

This clonotype originated in a man older than 75 with acute or convalescent COVID-19. The sequenced sample consisted of peripheral blood. The chain has TRBV10-3 and TRBJ2-5; the match to TRBD1 covers 10 bases. CDR3 protein: CATGQGDPGGTQYF. The CDR3 DNA reads as TGTGCCACCGGACAGGGGGACCCTGGAGGAACCCAGTACTTC.